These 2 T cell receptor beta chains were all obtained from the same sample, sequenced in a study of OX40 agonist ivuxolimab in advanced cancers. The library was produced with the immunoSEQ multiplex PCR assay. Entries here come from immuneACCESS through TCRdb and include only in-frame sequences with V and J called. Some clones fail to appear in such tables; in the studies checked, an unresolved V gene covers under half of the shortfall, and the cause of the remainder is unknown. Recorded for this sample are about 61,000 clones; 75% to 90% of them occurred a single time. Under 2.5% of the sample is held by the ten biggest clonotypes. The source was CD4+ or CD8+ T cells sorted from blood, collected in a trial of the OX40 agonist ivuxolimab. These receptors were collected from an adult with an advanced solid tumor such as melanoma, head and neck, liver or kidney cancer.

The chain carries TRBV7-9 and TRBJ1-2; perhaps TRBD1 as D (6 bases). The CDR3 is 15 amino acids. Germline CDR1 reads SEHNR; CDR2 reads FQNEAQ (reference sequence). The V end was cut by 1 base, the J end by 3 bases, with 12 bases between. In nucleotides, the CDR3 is TGTGCCAGCAGCTTAGGGGCAGGGGAAGACTATGGCTACACCTTC. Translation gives CASSLGAGEDYGYTF.

CDR3 protein: CASTLRELVNTEAFF. As DNA, the CDR3 is TGTGCCAGCACCCTAAGGGAACTTGTGAACACTGAAGCTTTCTTT. J is TRBJ1-1 and V is TRBV6-1; D is unclear. V dropped 7 bases and J dropped 0 bases, with 15 bases sitting between them. The CDR3 covers 15 residues. CDR1 and CDR2 from the germline V gene are MNHNS and SASEGT.